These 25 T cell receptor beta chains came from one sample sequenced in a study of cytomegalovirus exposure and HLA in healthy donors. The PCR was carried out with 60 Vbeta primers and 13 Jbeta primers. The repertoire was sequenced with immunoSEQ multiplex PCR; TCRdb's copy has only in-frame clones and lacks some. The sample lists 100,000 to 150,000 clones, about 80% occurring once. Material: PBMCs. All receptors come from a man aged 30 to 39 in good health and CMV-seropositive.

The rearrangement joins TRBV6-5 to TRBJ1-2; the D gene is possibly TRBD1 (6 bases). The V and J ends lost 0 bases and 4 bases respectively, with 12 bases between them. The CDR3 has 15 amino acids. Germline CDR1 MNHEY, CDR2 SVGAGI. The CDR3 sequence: CASSYSAGAGYGYTF. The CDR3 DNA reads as TGTGCCAGCAGTTACTCGGCAGGGGCAGGCTATGGCTACACCTTC.

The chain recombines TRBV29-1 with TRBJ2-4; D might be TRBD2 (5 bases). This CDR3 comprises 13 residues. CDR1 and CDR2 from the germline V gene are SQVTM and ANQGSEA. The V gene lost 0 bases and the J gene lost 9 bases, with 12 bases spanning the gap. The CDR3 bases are TGCAGCGTTGAAGAAACGCTAGCATCCATTCAGTACTTC. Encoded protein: CSVEETLASIQYF.

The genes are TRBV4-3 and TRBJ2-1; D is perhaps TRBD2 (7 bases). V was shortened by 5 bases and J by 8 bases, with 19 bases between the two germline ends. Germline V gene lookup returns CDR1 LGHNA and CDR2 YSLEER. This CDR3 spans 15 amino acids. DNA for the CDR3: TGCGCCAGCAGCGATGGGGGCGGGAGTAGTTATGAGCAGTTCTTC. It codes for CASSDGGGSSYEQFF.

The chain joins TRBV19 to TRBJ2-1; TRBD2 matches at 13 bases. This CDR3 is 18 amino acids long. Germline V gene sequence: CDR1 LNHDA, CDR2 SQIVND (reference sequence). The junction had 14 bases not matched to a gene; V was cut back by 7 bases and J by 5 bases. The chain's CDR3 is CASTPGTSGISPHNEQFF. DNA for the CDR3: TGTGCCAGTACCCCCGGGACTAGCGGGATCTCGCCCCACAATGAGCAGTTCTTC.

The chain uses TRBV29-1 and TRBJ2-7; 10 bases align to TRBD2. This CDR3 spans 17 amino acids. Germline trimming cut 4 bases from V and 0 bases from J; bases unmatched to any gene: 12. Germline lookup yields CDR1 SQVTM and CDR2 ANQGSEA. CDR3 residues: CSVAGSGGTRFSYEQYF. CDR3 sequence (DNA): TGCAGCGTTGCCGGTAGCGGGGGGACTAGATTCTCCTACGAGCAGTACTTC.

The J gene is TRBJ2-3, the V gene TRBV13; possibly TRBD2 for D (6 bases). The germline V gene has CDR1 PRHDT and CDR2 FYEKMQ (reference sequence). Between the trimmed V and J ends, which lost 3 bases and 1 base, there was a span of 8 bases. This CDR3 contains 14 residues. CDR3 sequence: CASSLGTRTDTQYF. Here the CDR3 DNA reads TGTGCCAGCAGCTTGGGGACTCGCACAGATACGCAGTATTTT.

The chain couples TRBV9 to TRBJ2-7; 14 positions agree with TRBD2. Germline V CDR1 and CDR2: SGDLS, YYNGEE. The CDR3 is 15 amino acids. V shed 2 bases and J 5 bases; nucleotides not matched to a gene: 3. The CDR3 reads CASSVGLAGVDEQYF. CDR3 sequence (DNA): TGTGCCAGCAGCGTGGGACTAGCGGGAGTAGACGAGCAGTACTTC.

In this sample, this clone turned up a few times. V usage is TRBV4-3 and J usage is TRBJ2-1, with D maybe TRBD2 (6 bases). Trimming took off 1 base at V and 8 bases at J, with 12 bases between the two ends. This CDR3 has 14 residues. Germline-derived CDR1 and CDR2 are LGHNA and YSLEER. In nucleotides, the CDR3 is TGCGCCAGCAGCCAAGTGCTACTAGCAGATGAGCAGTTCTTC. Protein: CASSQVLLADEQFF.

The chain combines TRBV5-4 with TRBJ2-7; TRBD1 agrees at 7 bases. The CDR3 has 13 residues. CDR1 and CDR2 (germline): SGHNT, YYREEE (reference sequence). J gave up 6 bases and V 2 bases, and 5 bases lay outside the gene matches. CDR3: CASSFIDRAEQYF. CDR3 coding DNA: TGTGCCAGCAGCTTCATCGACAGGGCCGAGCAGTACTTC.

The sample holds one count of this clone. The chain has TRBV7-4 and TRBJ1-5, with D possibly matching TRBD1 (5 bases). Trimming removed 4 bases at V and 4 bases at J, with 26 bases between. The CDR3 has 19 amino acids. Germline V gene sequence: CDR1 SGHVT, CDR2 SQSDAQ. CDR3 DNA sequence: TGTGCCAGCAGCTCCGCGGTTGGGAGGGGCCCTACTCTTAATCAGCCCCAGCATTTT. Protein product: CASSSAVGRGPTLNQPQHF. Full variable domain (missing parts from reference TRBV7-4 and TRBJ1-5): GAGVSQSPRYKVAKRGRDVALRCDSISGHVTLYWYRQTLGQGSEVLTYSQSDAQRDKSGRPSGRFSAERPERSVSTLKIQRTEQGDSAVYLCASSSAVGRGPTLNQPQHFGDGTRLSIL.

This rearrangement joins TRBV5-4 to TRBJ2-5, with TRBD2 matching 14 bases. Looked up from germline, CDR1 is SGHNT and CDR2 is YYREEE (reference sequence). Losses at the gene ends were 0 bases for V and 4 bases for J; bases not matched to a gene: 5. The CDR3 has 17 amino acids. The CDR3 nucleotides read TGTGCCAGCAGCTTGGACTATGGGACTAGCGGGAGAGAGACCCAGTACTTC. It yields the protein CASSLDYGTSGRETQYF.

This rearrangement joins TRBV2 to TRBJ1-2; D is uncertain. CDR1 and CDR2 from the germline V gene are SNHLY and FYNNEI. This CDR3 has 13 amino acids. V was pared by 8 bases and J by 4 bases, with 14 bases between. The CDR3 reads CASGDSGSYGYTF. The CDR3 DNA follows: TGTGCCAGCGGAGATTCCGGTAGCTATGGCTACACCTTC.

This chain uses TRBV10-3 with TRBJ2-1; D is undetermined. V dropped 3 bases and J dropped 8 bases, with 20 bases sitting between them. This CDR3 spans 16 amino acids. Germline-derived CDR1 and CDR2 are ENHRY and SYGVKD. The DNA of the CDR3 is TGTGCCATCAGTGATCTCACTGAGGAGAGGAGAGATGAGCAGTTCTTC. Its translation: CAISDLTEERRDEQFF.

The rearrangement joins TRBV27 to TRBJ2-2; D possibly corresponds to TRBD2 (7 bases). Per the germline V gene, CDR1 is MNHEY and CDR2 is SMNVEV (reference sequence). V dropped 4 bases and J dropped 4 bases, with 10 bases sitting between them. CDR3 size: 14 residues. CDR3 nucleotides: TGTGCCAGCAGTTGGGGAGGGGGCACCGGGGAGCTGTTTTTT. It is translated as CASSWGGGTGELFF.

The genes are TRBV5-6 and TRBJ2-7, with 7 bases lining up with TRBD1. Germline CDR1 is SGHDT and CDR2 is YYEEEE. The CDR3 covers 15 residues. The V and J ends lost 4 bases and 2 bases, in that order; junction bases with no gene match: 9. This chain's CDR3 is CASSRTGTAAYEQYF. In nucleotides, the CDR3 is TGTGCCAGCAGCAGGACCGGGACAGCAGCCTACGAGCAGTACTTC.

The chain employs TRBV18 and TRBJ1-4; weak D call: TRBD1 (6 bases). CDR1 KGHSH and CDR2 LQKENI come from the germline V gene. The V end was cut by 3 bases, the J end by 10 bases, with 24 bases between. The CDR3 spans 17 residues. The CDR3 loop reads CASSPTVFQGKVVKLFF. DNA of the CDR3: TGTGCCAGCTCACCGACCGTATTCCAGGGGAAGGTAGTAAAACTGTTTTTT.

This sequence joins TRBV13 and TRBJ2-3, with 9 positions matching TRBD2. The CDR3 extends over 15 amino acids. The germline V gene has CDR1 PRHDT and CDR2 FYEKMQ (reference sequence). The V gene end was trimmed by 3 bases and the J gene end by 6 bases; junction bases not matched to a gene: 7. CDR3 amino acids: CASSFSLREGDTQYF. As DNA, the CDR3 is TGTGCCAGCAGCTTCTCCTTGCGGGAGGGGGATACGCAGTATTTT.

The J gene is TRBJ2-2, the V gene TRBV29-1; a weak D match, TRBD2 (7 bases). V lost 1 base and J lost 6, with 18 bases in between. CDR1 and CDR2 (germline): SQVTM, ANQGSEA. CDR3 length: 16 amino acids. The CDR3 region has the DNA TGCAGCGTTGAAGGCGAGGGGGGAGGGCCCCCCGGGGAGCTGTTTTTT. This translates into CSVEGEGGGPPGELFF.

The CDR3 DNA sequence: TGTGCCAGCAGTGACTCTAGCGGGAGGGCCACCGGGGAGCTGTTTTTT. Translating gives CASSDSSGRATGELFF. The gene calls are TRBV6-4 and TRBJ2-2; 11 bases line up with TRBD2. The CDR3 loop spans 16 amino acids. V was pared by 0 bases and J by 4 bases, with 1 base of the junction left unmatched. Germline lookup yields CDR1 MRHNA and CDR2 SNTAGT.

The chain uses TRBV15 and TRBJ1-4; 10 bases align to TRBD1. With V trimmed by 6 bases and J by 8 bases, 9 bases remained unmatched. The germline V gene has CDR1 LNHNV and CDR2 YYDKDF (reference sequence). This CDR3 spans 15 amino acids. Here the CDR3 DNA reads TGTGCCACCAGAACGGACAGGGGGTCGCGAGAAAAACTGTTTTTT. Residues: CATRTDRGSREKLFF.

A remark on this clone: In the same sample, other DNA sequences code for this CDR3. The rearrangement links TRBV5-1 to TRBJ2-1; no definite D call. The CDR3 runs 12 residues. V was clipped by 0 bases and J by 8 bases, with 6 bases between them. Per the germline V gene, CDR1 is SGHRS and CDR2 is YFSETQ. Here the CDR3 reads CASSLVSDEQFF. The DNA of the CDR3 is TGCGCCAGCAGCTTGGTGTCGGATGAGCAGTTCTTC.

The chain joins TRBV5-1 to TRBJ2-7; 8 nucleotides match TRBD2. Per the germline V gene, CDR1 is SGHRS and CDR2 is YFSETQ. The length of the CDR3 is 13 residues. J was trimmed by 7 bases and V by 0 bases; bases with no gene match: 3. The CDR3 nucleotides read TGCGCCAGCAGCTTGGCCGGGACTAGGGAGCAGTACTTC. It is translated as CASSLAGTREQYF. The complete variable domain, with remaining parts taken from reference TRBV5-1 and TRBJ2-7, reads KAGVTQTPRYLIKTRGQQVTLSCSPISGHRSVSWYQQTPGQGLQFLFEYFSETQRNKGNFPGRFSGRQFSNSRSEMNVSTLELGDSALYLCASSLAGTREQYFGPGTRLTVT.

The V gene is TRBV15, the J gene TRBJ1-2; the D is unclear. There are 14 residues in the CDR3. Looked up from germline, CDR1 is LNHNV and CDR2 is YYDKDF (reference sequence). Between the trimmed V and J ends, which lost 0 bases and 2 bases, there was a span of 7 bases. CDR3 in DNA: TGTGCCACCAGCAGAGATCGAGGGAACTATGGCTACACCTTC. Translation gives CATSRDRGNYGYTF. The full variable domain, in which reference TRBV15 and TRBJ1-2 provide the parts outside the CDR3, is DAMVIQNPRYQVTQFGKPVTLSCSQTLNHNVMYWYQQKSSQAPKLLFHYYDKDFNNEADTPDNFQSRRPNTSFCFLDIRSPGLGDTAMYLCATSRDRGNYGYTFGSGTRLTVV.

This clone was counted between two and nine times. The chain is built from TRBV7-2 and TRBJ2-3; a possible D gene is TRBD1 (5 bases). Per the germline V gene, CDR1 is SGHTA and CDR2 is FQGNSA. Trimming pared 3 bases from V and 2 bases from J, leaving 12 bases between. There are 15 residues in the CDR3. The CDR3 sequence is CASSFRASHTDTQYF. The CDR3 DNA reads TGTGCCAGCAGCTTCAGGGCCTCGCACACAGATACGCAGTATTTT.

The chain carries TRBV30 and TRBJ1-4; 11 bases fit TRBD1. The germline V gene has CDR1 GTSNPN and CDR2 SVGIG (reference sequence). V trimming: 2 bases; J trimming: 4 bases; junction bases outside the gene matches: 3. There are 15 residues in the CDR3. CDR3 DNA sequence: TGTGCCTGGAGTCCCGGGACAGGGGGTAATGAAAAACTGTTTTTT. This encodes CAWSPGTGGNEKLFF.